The rows below give T cell receptor beta chains drawn from one sample of a study of shared clonotypes between healthy human individuals. Clones were read by immunoSEQ multiplex PCR, and TCRdb kept only the in-frame ones, dropping some. This sample has 400,000 to 500,000 clones; 60% to 85% occur once, and the top ten carry approximately 12%. Specimen: PBMCs. The receptors derive from a woman in her thirties or forties in good health. Some clones in this sample may be carry-over from other donors' samples. The CDR3 runs from the conserved cysteine through the conserved F or W. The D gene is left open where the match is weak. Size is stated for part of the rows, as once, few or many counts, or as a class when the clone is expanded.

TRBJ1-2	TRBV19	NA	NA	CASSISRETNYGYTF	TGTGCCAGTAGTATCTCACGGGAGACTAACTATGGCTACACCTTC
TRBJ2-5	TRBV6-1	NA	NA	CASRFWGVVETQYF	TGTGCCAGCAGGTTCTGGGGGGTGGTAGAGACCCAGTACTTC
TRBJ2-3	TRBV9	NA	NA	CASSGGVTGRGSTDTQYF	TGTGCCAGCAGCGGGGGGGTAACAGGGCGAGGGTCGACAGATACGCAGTATTTT
TRBJ1-5	TRBV5-6	TRBD1	NA	CASSLVQGAGQPQHF	TGTGCCAGCAGCTTGGTACAGGGGGCCGGTCAGCCCCAGCATTTT
TRBJ2-7	TRBV29-1	NA	NA	CSGGRAREQYF	TGCAGCGGCGGCAGGGCTCGGGAGCAGTACTTC
TRBJ1-5	TRBV27	NA	once	CASSLSQGGNQPQHF	TGTGCCAGCAGTTTATCGCAGGGCGGCAATCAGCCCCAGCATTTT
TRBJ1-5	TRBV28	NA	NA	CASTGRKKFNQPQHF	TGTGCCAGCACAGGCCGCAAGAAATTCAATCAGCCCCAGCATTTT
TRBJ2-5	TRBV7-6	NA	few	CASSLNNGETQYF	TGTGCCAGCAGCTTAAACAATGGGGAGACCCAGTACTTC
TRBJ1-1	TRBV23-1	NA	NA	CASSQMVRGIGTEAFF	TGCGCCAGCAGTCAAATGGTTAGGGGGATAGGGACTGAAGCTTTCTTT
TRBJ2-2	TRBV27	TRBD2	NA	CASSNRLADDRELFF	TGTGCCAGCAGCAACCGGCTAGCGGATGACCGGGAGCTGTTTTTT
TRBJ2-3	TRBV18	NA	once	CASSLRQAESTDTQYF	TGTGCCAGCTCCCTTAGACAAGCGGAGAGCACAGATACGCAGTATTTT
TRBJ2-1	TRBV2	NA	NA	CASFFSGPYNEQFF	TGTGCCAGCTTTTTCAGCGGGCCCTACAATGAGCAGTTCTTC
TRBJ2-3	TRBV25-1	NA	NA	CASRWTGTDTQYF	TGTGCCAGCAGATGGACTGGCACAGATACGCAGTATTTT
TRBJ2-7	TRBV6-6	TRBD1	once	CASSLDRGDSFEQYF	TGTGCCAGCAGTTTGGACAGGGGGGACTCATTCGAGCAGTACTTC
TRBJ2-1	TRBV2	NA	NA	CASSPQNEQFF	TGTGCCAGCAGTCCACAAAATGAGCAGTTCTTC
TRBJ2-2	TRBV11-2	NA	NA	CASSFENTGELFF	TGTGCCAGCAGCTTTGAGAACACCGGGGAGCTGTTTTTT
TRBJ1-2	TRBV9	NA	NA	CASSPGGTAALGGYTF	TGTGCCAGCAGCCCCGGCGGGACCGCGGCTCTGGGGGGCTACACCTTC
TRBJ2-6	TRBV4-2	NA	NA	CASSQVLRGGSSGANVLTF	TGTGCCAGCAGCCAAGTCCTCAGGGGAGGCTCCTCTGGGGCCAACGTCCTGACTTTC
TRBJ2-5	TRBV30	NA	NA	CASSGLGGETQYF	TGTGCCTCCTCAGGGTTGGGGGGAGAGACCCAGTACTTC
TRBJ1-6	TRBV30	NA	NA	CAWTGRDNSPLHF	TGTGCCTGGACAGGGAGAGATAATTCACCCCTCCACTTT
TRBJ2-2	TRBV5-8	NA	NA	CASTKGSSPDTGELFF	TGTGCCAGCACAAAAGGGAGTAGCCCGGACACCGGGGAGCTGTTTTTT
TRBJ2-7	TRBV11-2	TRBD2	many	CASSLGGRSYEQYF	TGTGCCAGCAGCTTAGGCGGGAGAAGCTACGAGCAGTACTTC
TRBJ1-1	TRBV11-2	NA	NA	CASSFRDSNTEAFF	TGTGCCAGCAGCTTCAGGGACTCAAACACTGAAGCTTTCTTT
TRBJ2-3	TRBV28	NA	NA	CASSPGSTDTQYF	TGTGCCAGCAGTCCCGGATCTACAGATACGCAGTATTTT
TRBJ2-1	TRBV9	NA	few	CASSVGLDSYNEQFF	TGTGCCAGCAGCGTAGGTCTAGACTCCTACAATGAGCAGTTCTTC
TRBJ2-1	TRBV2	TRBD2	NA	CASSATGLAGGEQFF	TGTGCCAGCAGTGCGACCGGGCTAGCGGGAGGGGAGCAGTTCTTC
TRBJ2-3	TRBV28	NA	NA	CASNRVGGSTDTQYF	TGTGCCAGCAATAGGGTTGGCGGAAGCACAGATACGCAGTATTTT
TRBJ2-2	TRBV18	NA	few	CASSPELAANTGELFF	TGTGCCAGCTCACCAGAGCTAGCCGCGAACACCGGGGAGCTGTTTTTT
TRBJ1-4	TRBV5-1	NA	NA	CASSYGTGDEKLFF	TGCGCCAGCAGCTACGGGACGGGGGATGAAAAACTGTTTTTT
TRBJ2-3	TRBV30	NA	few	CASRTDTQYF	TGTGCCTCTCGCACAGATACGCAGTATTTT
TRBJ2-1	TRBV18	NA	NA	CASSPTGSYNEQFF	TGTGCCAGCTCACCCACAGGCTCCTACAATGAGCAGTTCTTC
TRBJ2-7	TRBV7-8	NA	NA	CASSLVGLSYEQYF	TGTGCCAGCAGCTTAGTTGGGCTCTCCTACGAGCAGTACTTC